Included here is one T cell receptor beta chain sequence, with context. No cognate antigen has been identified for it. No much larger clone exists at a distance of one base, and base qualities are not known. The sample is drawn from a study of cytomegalovirus exposure and HLA in healthy donors (dated by TCRdb to 2016 to 2017). Describing the broader study: An earlier analysis of several hundred of the donors reported about 280 Gb of sequence data and 100 million to 120 million unique TCR beta sequences obtained from some 170 million T cells. The number of typed donors differed by locus: 629-630 for A, B, C, DRB1 and DQB1; approximately 520 for DQA1; fewer than 610 for DPA1; and about 450 for DPB1. In addition to the first cohort of approximately 650 subjects, a separate validation cohort of 130 or so different subjects was used. The study aimed to test whether signatures of past pathogen exposure could be identified by cataloging public T cell receptors. All discovery cohort repertoires had been generated using a single sequencing platform. Of the roughly 400 genotyped donors, over 80% were placed in the genetic ancestry cluster associated with self-reported Caucasian donors. To decide whether each TCR beta V gene segment behaved as functional or pseudogenic, an earlier analysis of some 600 of the donors relied on high-throughput TCR beta sequencing. Because of strong linkage in the cohort, a few DR-DQ haplotypes were treated as single units for association and clustering. To predict cytomegalovirus infection status, the study combined high-throughput TCR immunosequencing, statistical association of individual TCRs with disease status, and machine learning. HLA typing included class I and class II loci at four-digit resolution. In the later analysis, no new phenotypic data were used to find candidate immune exposures; instead, reliance was placed on TCR beta sequences and their occurrence across donors. In a later genetic analysis, genome-wide SNP genotypes for about 55% of the roughly 700 donors were used, and that subset was treated as a discovery cohort. To study patterns of TCR occurrence, a later analysis re-analyzed previously published TCR beta repertoires from 600 to 750 donors and added high-resolution HLA genotyping. Donor age, sex, ethnicity and CMV serostatus were collected together with the repertoire data. An early release covering roughly 640 HLA-typed donors comprised about 300 gigabases of sequencing data and around 86 million unique TCR sequences. Among 350 to 400 genotyped donors of the cohort, an average of around 240,000 unique TCR beta nucleotide sequences were sequenced per donor, around a sixth of them non-productive. The T cell repertoires of 666 subjects were profiled by immunosequencing and related to cytomegalovirus serostatus.

The library relied on the immunoSEQ multiplex PCR assay. A mixture of 60 forward primers for TCR Vbeta segments and 13 reverse primers for TCR Jbeta segments was used in the multiplex PCR. A multiplex PCR assay on genomic DNA amplified the CDR3 region of rearranged TCR beta genes. The amplified TCR beta libraries were sequenced on the Illumina HiSeq System as 87-base-pair reads. As for the authors' bioinformatics: Across the 640 or so repertoires, a later analysis counted tens of millions of unique TCR beta chains, roughly 11 million of which were shared by at least two donors. To remove PCR and sequencing errors, raw reads were error-corrected and collapsed into unique sequences using a nearest-neighbor algorithm that merged closely related sequences. V, D and J gene segments were assigned by aligning CDR3 sequences to IMGT reference sequences. Each retained sequence needed at least a six-nucleotide match to both a V gene segment and a J gene segment. Rearrangements were called productive when the CDR3 lacked stop codons and stayed in frame with V and J; all others were non-productive. Following IMGT convention, CDR3 was defined as the stretch from the second conserved V-encoded cysteine up to the conserved J-encoded phenylalanine. The earlier analysis of roughly 590 of the donors excluded any sequence lacking an unambiguous match to a single V gene segment. In an earlier analysis of a few hundred of the donors, a V segment was called functional when productive rearrangements were above 56.7%, and segregating when the standard deviation between donors exceeded 5%. A statistical classification framework was built for diagnosing cytomegalovirus status from the catalog of TCR beta chain sequences. In a later analysis, V and J genes were assigned by comparing TCR nucleotide sequences against IMGT/GENE-DB human TR gene sequences. Using the TCRdist pipeline, a later analysis assigned CDR3 sequences along with most-parsimonious VDJ recombination scenarios. In a later analysis, each TCR beta chain was defined by its CDR3 amino acid sequence together with its V-gene family, and reads lacking a unique V-gene family were excluded. To address suspected cross-contamination and a sequencing artifact, a later analysis removed roughly 640 highly shared, low-generation-probability nucleotide sequences. A later analysis calculated a clonal expansion index for each public chain from normalized within-repertoire ranks of inferred template counts. In a later analysis, generation probabilities were computed with a VDJ recombination model fitted to out-of-frame rearrangements, and the resulting probabilities were checked against IGoR. In a later analysis, TCR-TCR, TCR-HLA and TCR-CMV co-occurrence was scored with hypergeometric tests, and a repertoire-size bias correction was applied to TCR pairs. False discovery rates were estimated in a later analysis by permuting HLA or CMV assignments 20 times. A later analysis grouped co-occurring TCRs with DBSCAN, adding TCRdist sequence similarity when clustering within HLA-allele-positive subsets. Co-occurrence clustering excluded repertoires with fewer than 30,000 or more than 120,000 public chains, plus five with anomalous nucleotide sharing. TCRdb holds this immuneACCESS table with in-frame rearrangements only. Some clones are missing; in checked studies, unresolved V genes explain under half, and the rest has no known cause. V and J calls plus clone size are reproduced from that table; the DNA served to infer D and trimming. The sample yields around 130,000 clones; around 79% were counted once. The biggest ten clones account for approximately 2% of the sample.

Results and caveats for the whole study, not just this receptor: In a later analysis, HLA-associated TCR beta chains were found to be more clonally expanded and to have lower generation probabilities than equally common non-associated chains. The classifier was reported to diagnose cytomegalovirus status with high specificity and sensitivity in both the original and validation cohorts. A later analysis found that TCR association rates varied across HLA loci, with DRB1 alleles showing the most associated TCRs and HLA-C alleles the fewest. A later genetic analysis associated a missense DCLRE1C variant with V-gene and J-gene trimming of TCR beta chains, and an independent cohort replicated the association. In vitro tests confirmed that a few of the cytomegalovirus-associated TCR beta chains recognize cytomegalovirus antigens. HLA typing was unavailable for some donors at each locus, so association tests used only the typed subset. The authors suggested that the approach could potentially be extended to other disease states and immunological phenotypes. A group of highly shared sequence variants was considered likely to be a technical artifact of the sequencing pipeline. Linkage disequilibrium might explain the correlated functional status among segregating V segments, but an unknown experimental factor could not be ruled out. A later analysis found that most CMV-associated TCR beta chains appeared HLA-restricted, with HLA associations seemingly driven largely by CMV exposure. In an earlier analysis of several hundred of the donors, most TCR beta V segments were observed in productive rearrangements about 87% or about 30% of the time, broadly matching IMGT annotations. A further reported finding was that TCR beta sequences accurately predicted the HLA-A and HLA-B alleles for most subjects in the first cohort. A later genetic analysis reported fewer N-insertions in productive TCRs among donors in an Asian-associated ancestry cluster than the roughly 650-donor mean. Roughly 15 rarely observed V segments, including chromosome 9 orphons, were excluded from the earlier analysis of several hundred of the donors because counts were too low. CMV serostatus was the only immune exposure information available for the cohort. While some public TCRs were present in many individuals, most TCR sequences turned up only very rarely across donors. Assigning TCR associations to individual alleles was difficult when HLA alleles, especially DR and DQ, strongly co-occurred. A later analysis reported that several top co-occurrence clusters appeared linked to parvovirus B19, influenza, CMV and Epstein-Barr virus. A total of roughly 160 TCR beta chains were listed by the study as associated with cytomegalovirus. The presence/absence analyses assumed that sequencing depth was roughly uniform across donors, and that assumption may not be true. The cohort was sequenced for TCR beta chains only, and without alpha or paired-chain data the features that could be detected were limited. At a false discovery rate of 0.05, a later analysis linked 16,951 TCR beta sequences to specific HLA alleles. Because the 87-base-pair reads could not distinguish some IMGT-functional V segments, including TRBV6-2 and TRBV6-3, those segments were excluded.

V lost 5 bases and J lost 3 bases, and the count of bases not matched to a germline gene is 6. CDR3 length: 16 amino acids, cysteine to phenylalanine. Only the CDR3 portion is preserved as DNA: 48 bases, with reading frame beginning at the first base. For CDR1 and CDR2, the germline V gene (reference sequence) lists SEHNR and FQNEAQ. The cohort consisted of approximately 690 healthy bone marrow donors. At the time of sampling, all cohort members were nominally healthy, though unrecorded immune exposures were likely present. The donor tested CMV seropositive, placing the donor among the roughly 300 seropositive members of the cohort. Every donor gave a peripheral blood sample, and the peripheral blood mononuclear cells from that sample were used for TCR beta sequencing. Genomic DNA was extracted from the blood cell samples with the Qiagen DNeasy Blood Extraction Kit.

This clonotype was sampled from a woman in her thirties or forties in good health and CMV-seropositive. Recombination joined TRBV7-9 with TRBJ2-5; TRBD2 aligns with 13 central bases. Sequences were obtained from PBMCs. The nucleotides read TGTGCCAGCAGCGTGGCCGGGACTAGCGGGAAAGAGACCCAGTACTTC. Its translation is CASSVAGTSGKETQYF.